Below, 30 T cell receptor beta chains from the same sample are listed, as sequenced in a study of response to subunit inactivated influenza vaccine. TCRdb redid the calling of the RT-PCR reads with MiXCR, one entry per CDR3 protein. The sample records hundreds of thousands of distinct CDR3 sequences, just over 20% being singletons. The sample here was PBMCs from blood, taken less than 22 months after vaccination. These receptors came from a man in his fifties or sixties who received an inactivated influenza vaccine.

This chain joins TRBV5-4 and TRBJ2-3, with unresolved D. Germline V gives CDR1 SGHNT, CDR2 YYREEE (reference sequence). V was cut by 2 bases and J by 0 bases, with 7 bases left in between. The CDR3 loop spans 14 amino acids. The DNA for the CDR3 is TGTGCCAGCAGCTTCGGCGTTAGCACAGATACGCAGTATTTT. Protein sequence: CASSFGVSTDTQYF.

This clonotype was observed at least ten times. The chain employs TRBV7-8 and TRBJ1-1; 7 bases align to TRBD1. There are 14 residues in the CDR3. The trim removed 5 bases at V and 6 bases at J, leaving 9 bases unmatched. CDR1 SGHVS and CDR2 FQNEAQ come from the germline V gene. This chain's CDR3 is CASSADRVVAEAFF. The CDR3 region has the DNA TGTGCCAGCAGCGCAGACAGGGTGGTAGCTGAAGCTTTCTTT.

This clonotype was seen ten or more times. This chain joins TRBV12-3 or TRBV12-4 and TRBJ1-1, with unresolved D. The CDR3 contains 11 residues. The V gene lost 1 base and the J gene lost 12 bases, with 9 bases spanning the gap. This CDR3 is CASSLGGSPFF. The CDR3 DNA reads TGTGCCAGCAGTTTAGGAGGGAGCCCTTTCTTT.

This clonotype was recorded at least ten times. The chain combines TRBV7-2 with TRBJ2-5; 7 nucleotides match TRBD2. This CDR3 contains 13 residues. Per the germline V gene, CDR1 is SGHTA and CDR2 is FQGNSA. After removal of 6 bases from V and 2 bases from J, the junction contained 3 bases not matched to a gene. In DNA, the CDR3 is TGTGCCAGCAGTCCGGGACTACAAGAGACCCAGTACTTC. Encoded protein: CASSPGLQETQYF.

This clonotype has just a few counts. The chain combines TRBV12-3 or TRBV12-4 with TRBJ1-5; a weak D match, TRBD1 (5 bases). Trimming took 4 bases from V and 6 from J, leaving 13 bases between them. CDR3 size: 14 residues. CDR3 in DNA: TGTGCCAGCAGTTCGCCTGGGGCTGGTCAGCCCCAGCATTTT. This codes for CASSSPGAGQPQHF.

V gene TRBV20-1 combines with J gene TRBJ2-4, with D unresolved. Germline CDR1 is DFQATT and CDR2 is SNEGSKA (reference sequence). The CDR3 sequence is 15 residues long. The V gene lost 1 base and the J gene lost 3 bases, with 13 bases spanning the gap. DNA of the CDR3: TGCAGTGCTAGAGTTACAGAAACCATCAAAAACATTCAGTACTTC. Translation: CSARVTETIKNIQYF.

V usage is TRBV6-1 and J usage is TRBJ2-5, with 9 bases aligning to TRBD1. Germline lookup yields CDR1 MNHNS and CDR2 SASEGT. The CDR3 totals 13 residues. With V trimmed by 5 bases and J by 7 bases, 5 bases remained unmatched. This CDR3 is CASSPGQGGTQYF. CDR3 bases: TGTGCCAGCAGTCCGGGACAGGGAGGGACCCAGTACTTC.

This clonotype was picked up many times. The CDR3 DNA reads TGTGCCATCAGTGAGTCCACTGAAGCTTTCTTT. It translates to CAISESTEAFF. The J gene is TRBJ1-1, the V gene TRBV10-3; the D is unclear. Per germline, CDR1 ENHRY and CDR2 SYGVKD. Trimming left V 0 bases short and J 4 bases short, with 0 bases between. The CDR3 loop spans 11 amino acids.

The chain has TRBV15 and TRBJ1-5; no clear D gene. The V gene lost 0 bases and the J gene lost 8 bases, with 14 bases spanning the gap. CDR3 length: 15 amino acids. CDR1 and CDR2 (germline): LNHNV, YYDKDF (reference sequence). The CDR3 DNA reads TGTGCCACCAGCAGAGATTCGGCAGTTCGTAAGCCCCAGCATTTT. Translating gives CATSRDSAVRKPQHF.

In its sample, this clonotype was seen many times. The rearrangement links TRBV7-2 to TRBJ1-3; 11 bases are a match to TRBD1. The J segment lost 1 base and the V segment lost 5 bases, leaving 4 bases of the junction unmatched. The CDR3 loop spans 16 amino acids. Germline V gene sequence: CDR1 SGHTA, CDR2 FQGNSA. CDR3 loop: CASSLDRGHSGNTIYF. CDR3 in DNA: TGTGCCAGCAGCCTGGACAGGGGGCATTCTGGAAACACCATATATTTT.

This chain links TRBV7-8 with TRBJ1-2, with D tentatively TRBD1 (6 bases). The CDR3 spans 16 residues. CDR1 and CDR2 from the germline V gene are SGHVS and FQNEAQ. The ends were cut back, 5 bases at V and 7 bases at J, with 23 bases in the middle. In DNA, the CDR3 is TGTGCCAGCAGCCTGACCCCCGGGACAAAGATATTTGGCTACACCTTC. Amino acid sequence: CASSLTPGTKIFGYTF.

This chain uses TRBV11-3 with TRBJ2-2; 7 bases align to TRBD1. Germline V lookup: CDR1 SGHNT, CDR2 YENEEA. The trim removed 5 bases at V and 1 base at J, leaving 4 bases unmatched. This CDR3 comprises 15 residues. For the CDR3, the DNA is TGTGCCAGCAGCGCCCGGACAGGGAACACCGGGGAGCTGTTTTTT. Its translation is CASSARTGNTGELFF.

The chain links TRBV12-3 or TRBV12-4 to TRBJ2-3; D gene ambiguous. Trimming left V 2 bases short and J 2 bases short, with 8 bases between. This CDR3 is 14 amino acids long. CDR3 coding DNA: TGTGCCAGCAGTTTATGGGAATTCACAGATACGCAGTATTTT. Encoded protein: CASSLWEFTDTQYF.

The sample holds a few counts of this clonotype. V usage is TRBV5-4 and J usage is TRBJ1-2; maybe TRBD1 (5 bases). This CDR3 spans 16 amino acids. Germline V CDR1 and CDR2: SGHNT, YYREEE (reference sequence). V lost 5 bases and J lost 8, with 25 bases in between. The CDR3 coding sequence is TGTGCCAGCAGTTTACCCCCCTGGGACGCAATAAGAGGCTACACCTTC. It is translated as CASSLPPWDAIRGYTF.

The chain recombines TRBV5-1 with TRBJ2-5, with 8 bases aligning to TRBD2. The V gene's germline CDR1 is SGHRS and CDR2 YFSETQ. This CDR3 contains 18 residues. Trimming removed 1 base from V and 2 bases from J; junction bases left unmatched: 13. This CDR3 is CASSLFASGLSRQETQYF. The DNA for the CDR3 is TGCGCCAGCAGCTTGTTTGCTAGCGGGCTATCACGGCAAGAGACCCAGTACTTC.

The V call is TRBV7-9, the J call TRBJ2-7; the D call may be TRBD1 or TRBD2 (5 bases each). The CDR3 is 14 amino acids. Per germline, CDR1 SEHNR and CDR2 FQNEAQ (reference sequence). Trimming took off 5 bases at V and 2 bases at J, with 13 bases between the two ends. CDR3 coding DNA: TGTGCCAGCAGCCCCTTTTTGGGGGCCTACGAGCAGTACTTC. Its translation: CASSPFLGAYEQYF.

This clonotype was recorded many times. The CDR3 DNA reads as TGTGCCAGCAGCCAAGGGGCGAGGCGGTATGGCTACACCTTC. It translates to CASSQGARRYGYTF. The rearrangement joins TRBV3-1 to TRBJ1-2; D not certain. CDR1 is LGHDT and CDR2 is YNNKEL in the germline V gene (reference sequence). This CDR3 has 14 amino acids. The V gene lost 1 base and the J gene lost 5 bases, with 11 bases spanning the gap. Using reference TRBV3-1 and TRBJ1-2 for the parts outside the CDR3, the full variable domain is DTAVSQTPKYLVTQMGNDKSIKCEQNLGHDTMYWYKQDSKKFLKIMFSYNNKELIINETVPNRFSPKSPDKAHLNLHINSLELGDSAVYFCASSQGARRYGYTFGSGTRLTVV.

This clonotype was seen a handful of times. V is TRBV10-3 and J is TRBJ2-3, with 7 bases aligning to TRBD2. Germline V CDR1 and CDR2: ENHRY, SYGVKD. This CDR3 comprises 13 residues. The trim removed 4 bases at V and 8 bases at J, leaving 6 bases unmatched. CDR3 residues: CAISGREVVTQYF. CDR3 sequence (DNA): TGTGCCATCAGTGGACGGGAGGTGGTTACGCAGTATTTT.

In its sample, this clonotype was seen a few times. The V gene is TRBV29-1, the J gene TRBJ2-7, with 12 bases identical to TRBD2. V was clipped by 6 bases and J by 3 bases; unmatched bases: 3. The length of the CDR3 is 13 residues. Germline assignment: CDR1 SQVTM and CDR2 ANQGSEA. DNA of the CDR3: TGCAGCGTCCTGACTAGCGGGAGCTACGAGCAGTACTTC. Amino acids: CSVLTSGSYEQYF.

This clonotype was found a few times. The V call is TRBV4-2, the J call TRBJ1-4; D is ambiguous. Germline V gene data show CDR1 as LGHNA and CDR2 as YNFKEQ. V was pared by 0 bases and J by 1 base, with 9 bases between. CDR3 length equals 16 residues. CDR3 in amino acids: CASSQDESKTNEKLFF. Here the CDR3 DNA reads TGTGCCAGCAGCCAAGATGAGTCCAAAACTAATGAAAAACTGTTTTTT.

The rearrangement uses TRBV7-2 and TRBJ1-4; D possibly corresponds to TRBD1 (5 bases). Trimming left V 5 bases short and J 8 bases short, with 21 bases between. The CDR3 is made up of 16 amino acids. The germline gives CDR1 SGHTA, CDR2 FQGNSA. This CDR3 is CASSAKVGGFGEKLFF. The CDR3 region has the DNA TGTGCCAGCAGCGCAAAGGTCGGGGGGTTCGGGGAAAAACTGTTTTTT.

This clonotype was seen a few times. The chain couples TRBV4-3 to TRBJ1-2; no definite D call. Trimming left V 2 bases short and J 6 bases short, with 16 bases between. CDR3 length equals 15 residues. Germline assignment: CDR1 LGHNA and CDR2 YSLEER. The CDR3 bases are TGCGCCAGCAGCCAACGGGTTAACAGCCGAAATGGCTACACCTTC. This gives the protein CASSQRVNSRNGYTF.

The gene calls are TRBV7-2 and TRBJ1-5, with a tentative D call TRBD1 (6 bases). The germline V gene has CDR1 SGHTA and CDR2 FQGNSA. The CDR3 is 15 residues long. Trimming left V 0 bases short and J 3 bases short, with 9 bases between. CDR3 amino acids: CASSLARGLNQPQHF. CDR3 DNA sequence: TGTGCCAGCAGCTTAGCCAGGGGACTCAATCAGCCCCAGCATTTT. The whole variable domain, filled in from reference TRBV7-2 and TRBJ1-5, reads GAGVSQSPSNKVTEKGKDVELRCDPISGHTALYWYRQSLGQGLEFLIYFQGNSAPDKSGLPSDRFSAERTGGSVSTLTIQRTQQEDSAVYLCASSLARGLNQPQHFGDGTRLSIL.

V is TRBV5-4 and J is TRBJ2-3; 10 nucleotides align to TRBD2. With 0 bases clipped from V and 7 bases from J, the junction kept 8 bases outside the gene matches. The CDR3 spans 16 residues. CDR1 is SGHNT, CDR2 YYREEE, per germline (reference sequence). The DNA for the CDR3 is TGTGCCAGCAGCTTGGGGATCAGCGGGGGGGTGAATACGCAGTATTTT. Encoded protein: CASSLGISGGVNTQYF. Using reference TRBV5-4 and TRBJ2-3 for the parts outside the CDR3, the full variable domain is ETGVTQSPTHLIKTRGQQVTLRCSSQSGHNTVSWYQQALGQGPQFIFQYYREEENGRGNFPPRFSGLQFPNYSSELNVNALELDDSALYLCASSLGISGGVNTQYFGPGTRLTVL.

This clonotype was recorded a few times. The CDR3 DNA reads as TGTGCCAGCTCTAACGGGGGGACAGGACAGCCCCAGCATTTT. Translated, it gives CASSNGGTGQPQHF. The V and J genes are TRBV25-1 and TRBJ1-5; 8 bases are shared with TRBD1. The CDR3 length is 14 residues. Germline trimming cut 8 bases from V and 7 bases from J; bases unmatched to any gene: 10. The germline CDR1 and CDR2 sequences are MGHDK and SYGVNS.

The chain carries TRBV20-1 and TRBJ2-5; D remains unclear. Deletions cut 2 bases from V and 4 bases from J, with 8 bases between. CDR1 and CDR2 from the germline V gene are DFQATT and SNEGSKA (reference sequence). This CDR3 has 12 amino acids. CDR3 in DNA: TGCAGTGCTAGATTGTCGGGAGAGACCCAGTACTTC. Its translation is CSARLSGETQYF.

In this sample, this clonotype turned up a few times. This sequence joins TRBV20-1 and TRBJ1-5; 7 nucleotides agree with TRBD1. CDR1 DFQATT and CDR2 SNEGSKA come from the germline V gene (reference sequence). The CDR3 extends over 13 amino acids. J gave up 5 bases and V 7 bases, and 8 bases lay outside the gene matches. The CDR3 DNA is TGCAGTGTCCGACAGGGAAGGGATCAGCCCCAGCATTTT. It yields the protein CSVRQGRDQPQHF.

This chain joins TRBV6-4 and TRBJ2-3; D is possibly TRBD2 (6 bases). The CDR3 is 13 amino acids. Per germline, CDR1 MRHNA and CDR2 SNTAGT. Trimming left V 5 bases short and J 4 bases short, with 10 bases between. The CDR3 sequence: CASSPGEADTQYF. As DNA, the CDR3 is TGTGCCAGCAGTCCTGGGGAGGCAGATACGCAGTATTTT.

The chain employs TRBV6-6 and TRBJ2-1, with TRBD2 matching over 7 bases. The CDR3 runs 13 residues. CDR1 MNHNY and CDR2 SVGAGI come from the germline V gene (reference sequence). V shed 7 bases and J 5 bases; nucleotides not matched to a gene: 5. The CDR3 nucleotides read TGTGCCAGCATCCCCGCGGGGGACAATGAGCAGTTCTTC. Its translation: CASIPAGDNEQFF.

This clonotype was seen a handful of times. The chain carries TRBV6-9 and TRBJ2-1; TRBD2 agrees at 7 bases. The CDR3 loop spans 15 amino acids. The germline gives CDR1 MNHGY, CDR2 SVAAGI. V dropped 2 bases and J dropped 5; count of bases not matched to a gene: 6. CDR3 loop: CASSYTGEGHNEQFF. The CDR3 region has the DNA TGTGCCAGCAGTTATACGGGGGAGGGGCACAATGAGCAGTTCTTC.